This TCR beta chain stems from a study of a mutant IDH1 vaccine in newly diagnosed glioma. To note about this clone: What it binds is not known.

Time point reported: week 35, safety follow-up. Doses of 300 ug of mutant IDH1 20-mer peptide were given with topical imiquimod. Each patient was administered eight vaccinations, scheduled in weeks 1, 3, 5, 7, 11, 15, 19 and 23. This CDR3 region has 15 residues. V lost 6 bases to trimming and J lost 1 base; unmatched junction nucleotides: 4. Method: immunoSEQ multiplex PCR; TCRdb's copy keeps in-frame clones and lacks some. The repertoire includes about 54,000 clones, approximately 87% of them detected once, and more than 1.5% sits in the top ten. Specimen: PBMCs, collected from a glioma patient whose treatment included an IDH1 peptide vaccine. This chain links TRBV6-7 with TRBJ1-5, with 9 bases aligning to TRBD1. TRBV6-7 is annotated as an ORF whose role is uncertain. This TCR was sampled from a man aged 40-49 years with glioma. CDR3 nucleotides: TGTGCCAGCAGCTGGGACAGGGCGAGCAATCAGCCCCAGCATTTT. Amino acids: CASSWDRASNQPQHF.